The rows below give T cell receptor beta chains drawn from one sample of a study of T cell repertoires in aging, cancer and after chemotherapy. TCRdb reprocessed the multiplex PCR reads via MiXCR and lists one record per CDR3 protein. The sample lists some 8,100 distinct CDR3 sequences, 37% occurring once. Sequencing was carried out using blood. Receptor source: a human donor in good health. The CDR3 runs from the conserved cysteine through the conserved F or W. The order of the fields is CDR3 DNA, CDR3 protein, D gene, V gene, J gene, clone size. D genes are given only for firm matches. The size field is filled for only some rows; it gives once, few, many or a size class.

cdr3_nt: TGCAGCGTTTCCCGGGACACGTCTAACTATGGCTACACCTTC; cdr3_aa: CSVSRDTSNYGYTF; d_call: NA; v_call: TRBV29-1; j_call: TRBJ1-2; clone_size: medium-sized
cdr3_nt: TGTGCCAGCAGCAGACGGACTGTTCGCGGGGAGCTGTTTTTT; cdr3_aa: CASSRRTVRGELFF; d_call: NA; v_call: TRBV13; j_call: TRBJ2-2; clone_size: few
cdr3_nt: TGTGCCAGCTCACCCATACTGGGGGGCTCGAGCTCTGGAAACACCATATATTTT; cdr3_aa: CASSPILGGSSSGNTIYF; d_call: NA; v_call: TRBV18; j_call: TRBJ1-3; clone_size: NA
cdr3_nt: TGTGCCAGCAGCTTTGAGGACAGCCCCTATGCAACTAATGAAAAACTGTTTTTT; cdr3_aa: CASSFEDSPYATNEKLFF; d_call: NA; v_call: TRBV11-1; j_call: TRBJ1-4; clone_size: medium-sized
cdr3_nt: TGTGCCAGCGGACAAGCGGGGGGGCCCGCAGATACGCAGTATTTT; cdr3_aa: CASGQAGGPADTQYF; d_call: TRBD2; v_call: TRBV6-6; j_call: TRBJ2-3; clone_size: medium-sized
cdr3_nt: TGTGCCAGCTCACCCCAGACAGGGGACTATGGCTACACCTTC; cdr3_aa: CASSPQTGDYGYTF; d_call: TRBD1; v_call: TRBV18; j_call: TRBJ1-2; clone_size: NA
cdr3_nt: TGTGCCAGCAGTTATTTACCGGGACCCCCTACCGAGCAGTACTTC; cdr3_aa: CASSYLPGPPTEQYF; d_call: NA; v_call: TRBV6-5; j_call: TRBJ2-7; clone_size: few
cdr3_nt: TGTGCCAGTATTCCCGCCCGGGGACGGATGAACACTGAAGCTTTCTTT; cdr3_aa: CASIPARGRMNTEAFF; d_call: NA; v_call: TRBV19; j_call: TRBJ1-1; clone_size: once
cdr3_nt: TGTGCCAGCAGCTCCCCGGGAGGGTGGGGCACAGATACGCAGTATTTT; cdr3_aa: CASSSPGGWGTDTQYF; d_call: TRBD2; v_call: TRBV7-9; j_call: TRBJ2-3; clone_size: few
cdr3_nt: TGTGCCAGCAGTTTATTTTCCGGGTCTAGCGCGAGCTCCTACGAGCAGTACTTC; cdr3_aa: CASSLFSGSSASSYEQYF; d_call: NA; v_call: TRBV27; j_call: TRBJ2-7; clone_size: few
cdr3_nt: TGTGCCAGCGGGGGATGGGCCGGGGCCGAGCAGTACTTC; cdr3_aa: CASGGWAGAEQYF; d_call: NA; v_call: TRBV11-2; j_call: TRBJ2-7; clone_size: NA
cdr3_nt: TGCGCCAGCAGCCAAAAGGGGCTGAGCTCCTACAATGAGCAGTTCTTC; cdr3_aa: CASSQKGLSSYNEQFF; d_call: NA; v_call: TRBV4-3; j_call: TRBJ2-1; clone_size: once
cdr3_nt: TGTGCCAGTAGCTTTAGCGGGGAAAGCTCCTACGAGCAGTACTTC; cdr3_aa: CASSFSGESSYEQYF; d_call: TRBD2; v_call: TRBV19; j_call: TRBJ2-7; clone_size: NA
cdr3_nt: TGTGCCAGCAAACTAGCGGCTGACACAGATACGCAGTATTTT; cdr3_aa: CASKLAADTDTQYF; d_call: TRBD2; v_call: TRBV6-1; j_call: TRBJ2-3; clone_size: NA
cdr3_nt: TGTGCCACCAGCAGAGGGGGCAGCAATCAGCCCCAGCATTTT; cdr3_aa: CATSRGGSNQPQHF; d_call: NA; v_call: TRBV15; j_call: TRBJ1-5; clone_size: few
cdr3_nt: TGTGCCACCAGCAGAGCTGGGGACTTCACAGATACGCAGTATTTT; cdr3_aa: CATSRAGDFTDTQYF; d_call: NA; v_call: TRBV15; j_call: TRBJ2-3; clone_size: medium-sized
cdr3_nt: TGTGCCAGCAGTTACGGGCTAGCGGTTTCCTACGAGCAGTACTTC; cdr3_aa: CASSYGLAVSYEQYF; d_call: TRBD2; v_call: TRBV6-5; j_call: TRBJ2-7; clone_size: NA
cdr3_nt: TGCGCCAGCAGCCTCGGACAGTTTGAGGGTAACACCGGGGAGCTGTTTTTT; cdr3_aa: CASSLGQFEGNTGELFF; d_call: NA; v_call: TRBV4-3; j_call: TRBJ2-2; clone_size: few
cdr3_nt: TGTGCCTGGAGTGAGCATTGGCCAGGGGGCCGTAATGAAAAACTGTTTTTT; cdr3_aa: CAWSEHWPGGRNEKLFF; d_call: TRBD1; v_call: TRBV30; j_call: TRBJ1-4; clone_size: NA
cdr3_nt: TGTGCCAGTAGTATCAGGGGAGGCTACACCTTC; cdr3_aa: CASSIRGGYTF; d_call: NA; v_call: TRBV19; j_call: TRBJ1-2; clone_size: NA
cdr3_nt: TGTGCCAGCAGGGCGGGACAGGGAAATACTGAAGCTTTCTTT; cdr3_aa: CASRAGQGNTEAFF; d_call: TRBD1; v_call: TRBV6-5; j_call: TRBJ1-1; clone_size: NA
cdr3_nt: TGCGCCAGCAGCTTACTTGGACAGATGGCAACTAATGAAAAACTGTTTTTT; cdr3_aa: CASSLLGQMATNEKLFF; d_call: NA; v_call: TRBV5-1; j_call: TRBJ1-4; clone_size: NA
cdr3_nt: TGTGCCAGCAGTTTAACGGGGGGTAACGGGGAGCTGTTTTTT; cdr3_aa: CASSLTGGNGELFF; d_call: TRBD2; v_call: TRBV12-3/TRBV12-4; j_call: TRBJ2-2; clone_size: medium-sized
cdr3_nt: TGCGCCAGCAGTCGAGGGACTAGCGGGGGGGCCTCCACCGGGGAGCTGTTTTTT; cdr3_aa: CASSRGTSGGASTGELFF; d_call: TRBD2; v_call: TRBV10-1; j_call: TRBJ2-2; clone_size: NA
cdr3_nt: TGTGCCAGCAGTTTAACAGGGGAGAGCTCACCCCTCCACTTT; cdr3_aa: CASSLTGESSPLHF; d_call: TRBD1; v_call: TRBV27; j_call: TRBJ1-6; clone_size: few
cdr3_nt: TGTGCCAGCAAAAGACAGGGGGACACCGGGGAGCTGTTTTTT; cdr3_aa: CASKRQGDTGELFF; d_call: TRBD1; v_call: TRBV6-1; j_call: TRBJ2-2; clone_size: medium-sized
cdr3_nt: TGTGCCAGCAGCAAGACAGGAGATCAGCCCCAGCATTTT; cdr3_aa: CASSKTGDQPQHF; d_call: NA; v_call: TRBV6-5; j_call: TRBJ1-5; clone_size: NA
cdr3_nt: TGTGCCAGCAGAGGGGGAGGGGGGTCCTATGGCTACACCTTC; cdr3_aa: CASRGGGGSYGYTF; d_call: NA; v_call: TRBV12-3/TRBV12-4; j_call: TRBJ1-2; clone_size: NA
cdr3_nt: TGTGCCAGCAGAACTTTGCAGGGACTAGCTTCTCACAATGAGCAGTTCTTC; cdr3_aa: CASRTLQGLASHNEQFF; d_call: TRBD2; v_call: TRBV6-1; j_call: TRBJ2-1; clone_size: NA
cdr3_nt: TGTGCCATCAGTGTGGGGGGGGACCTCAATGAGCAGTTCTTC; cdr3_aa: CAISVGGDLNEQFF; d_call: TRBD2; v_call: TRBV10-3; j_call: TRBJ2-1; clone_size: few
cdr3_nt: TGTGCCAGCAGTTACCGGGGGGGGCGGCAACCCCGGACTGAAGCTTTCTTT; cdr3_aa: CASSYRGGRQPRTEAFF; d_call: NA; v_call: TRBV6-5; j_call: TRBJ1-1; clone_size: NA
cdr3_nt: TGTGCCAGCAGTTCGCCTGGGACTAGCGGGAATTTAGGGCAGTACTTC; cdr3_aa: CASSSPGTSGNLGQYF; d_call: TRBD2; v_call: TRBV27; j_call: TRBJ2-7; clone_size: NA
cdr3_nt: TGTGCCAGCAGCTTTTGGCAAACAGGCGGGACAGGTCAGCCCCAGCATTTT; cdr3_aa: CASSFWQTGGTGQPQHF; d_call: TRBD1; v_call: TRBV5-6; j_call: TRBJ1-5; clone_size: few
cdr3_nt: TGTGCCAGCAGCTGGGGGGGGAGCAATCAGCCCCAGCATTTT; cdr3_aa: CASSWGGSNQPQHF; d_call: NA; v_call: TRBV27; j_call: TRBJ1-5; clone_size: NA
cdr3_nt: TGTGCCAGCAGTGTGGACGGTAGGAACACCGGGGAGCTGTTTTTT; cdr3_aa: CASSVDGRNTGELFF; d_call: NA; v_call: TRBV6-1; j_call: TRBJ2-2; clone_size: few
cdr3_nt: TGTGCCACCAGCAGAGATTCGGGGGGGCGGTACGAGCAGTACTTC; cdr3_aa: CATSRDSGGRYEQYF; d_call: TRBD2; v_call: TRBV15; j_call: TRBJ2-7; clone_size: few
cdr3_nt: TGTGCCAGCAGTTTTAGCGGGGGGGAACGCAACACTGAAGCTTTCTTT; cdr3_aa: CASSFSGGERNTEAFF; d_call: NA; v_call: TRBV6-6; j_call: TRBJ1-1; clone_size: NA
cdr3_nt: TGCAGCGTTGAAGATGCTGGGCAAGAGACCCAGTACTTC; cdr3_aa: CSVEDAGQETQYF; d_call: NA; v_call: TRBV29-1; j_call: TRBJ2-5; clone_size: large
cdr3_nt: TGCGCCAGCAGCGAACCGACAGGGGGCGGTGGCTACACCTTC; cdr3_aa: CASSEPTGGGGYTF; d_call: TRBD1; v_call: TRBV5-5; j_call: TRBJ1-2; clone_size: NA